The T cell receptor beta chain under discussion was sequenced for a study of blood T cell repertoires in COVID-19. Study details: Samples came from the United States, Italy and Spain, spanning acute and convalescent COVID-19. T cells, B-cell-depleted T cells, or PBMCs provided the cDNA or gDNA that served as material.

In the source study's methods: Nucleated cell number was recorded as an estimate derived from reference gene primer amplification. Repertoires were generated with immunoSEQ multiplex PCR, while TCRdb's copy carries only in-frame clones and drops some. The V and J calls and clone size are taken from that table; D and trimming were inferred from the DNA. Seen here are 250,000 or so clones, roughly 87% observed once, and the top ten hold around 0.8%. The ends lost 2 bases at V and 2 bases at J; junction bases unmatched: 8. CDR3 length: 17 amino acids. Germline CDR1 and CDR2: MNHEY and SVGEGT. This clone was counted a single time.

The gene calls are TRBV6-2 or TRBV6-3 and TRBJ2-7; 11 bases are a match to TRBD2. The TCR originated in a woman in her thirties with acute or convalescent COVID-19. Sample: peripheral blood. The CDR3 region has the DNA TGTGCCAGCAGTTACCCAACTAGCGGGAGCCCCCCCTACGAGCAGTACTTC. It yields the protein CASSYPTSGSPPYEQYF.